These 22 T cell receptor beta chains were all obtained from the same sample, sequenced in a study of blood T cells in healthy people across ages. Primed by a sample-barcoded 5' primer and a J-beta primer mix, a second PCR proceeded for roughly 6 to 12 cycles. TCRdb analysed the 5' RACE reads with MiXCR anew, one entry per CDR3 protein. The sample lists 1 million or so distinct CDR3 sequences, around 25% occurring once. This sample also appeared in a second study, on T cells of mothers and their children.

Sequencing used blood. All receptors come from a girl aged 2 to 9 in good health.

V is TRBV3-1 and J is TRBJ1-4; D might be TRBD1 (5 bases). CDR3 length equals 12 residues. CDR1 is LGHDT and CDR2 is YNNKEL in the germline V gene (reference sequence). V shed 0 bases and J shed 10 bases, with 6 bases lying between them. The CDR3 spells CASSQEGTKLFF. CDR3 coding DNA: TGTGCCAGCAGCCAAGAGGGGACAAAACTGTTTTTT.

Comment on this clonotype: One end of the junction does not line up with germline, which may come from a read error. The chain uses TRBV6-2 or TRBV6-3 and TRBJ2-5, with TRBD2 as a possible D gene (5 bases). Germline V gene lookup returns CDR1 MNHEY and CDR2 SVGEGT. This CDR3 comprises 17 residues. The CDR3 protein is CASSYFTDLINQETRYF. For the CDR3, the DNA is TGTGCCAGCAGTTACTTTACGGACTTGATCAACCAAGAGACCCGGTACTTC.

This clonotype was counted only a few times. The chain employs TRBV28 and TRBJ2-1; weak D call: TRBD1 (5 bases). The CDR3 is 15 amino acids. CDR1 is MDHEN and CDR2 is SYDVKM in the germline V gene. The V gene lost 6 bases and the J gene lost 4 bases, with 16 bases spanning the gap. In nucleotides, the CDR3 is TGTGCCAGCAGGGGGTTGCTTGGGGCGTACAATGAGCAGTTCTTC. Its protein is CASRGLLGAYNEQFF.

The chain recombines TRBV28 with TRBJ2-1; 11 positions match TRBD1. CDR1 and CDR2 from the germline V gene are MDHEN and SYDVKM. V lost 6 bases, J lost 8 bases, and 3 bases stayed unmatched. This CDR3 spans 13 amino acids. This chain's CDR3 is CASRDRGRDEQFF. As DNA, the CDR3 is TGTGCCAGCAGGGACAGGGGGCGCGATGAGCAGTTCTTC.

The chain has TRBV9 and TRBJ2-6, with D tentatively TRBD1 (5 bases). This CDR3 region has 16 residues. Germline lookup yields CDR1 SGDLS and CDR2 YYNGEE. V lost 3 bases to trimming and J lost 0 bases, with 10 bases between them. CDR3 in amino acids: CASSAQVGSGANVLTF. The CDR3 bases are TGTGCCAGCAGCGCACAGGTCGGCTCTGGGGCCAACGTCCTGACTTTC.

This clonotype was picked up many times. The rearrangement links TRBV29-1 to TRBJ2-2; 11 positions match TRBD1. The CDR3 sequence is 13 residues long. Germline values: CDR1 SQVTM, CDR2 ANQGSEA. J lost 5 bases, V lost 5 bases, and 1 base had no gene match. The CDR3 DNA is TGCAGCGTTCGGGACAGGGGGACCGGGGAGCTGTTTTTT. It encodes CSVRDRGTGELFF.

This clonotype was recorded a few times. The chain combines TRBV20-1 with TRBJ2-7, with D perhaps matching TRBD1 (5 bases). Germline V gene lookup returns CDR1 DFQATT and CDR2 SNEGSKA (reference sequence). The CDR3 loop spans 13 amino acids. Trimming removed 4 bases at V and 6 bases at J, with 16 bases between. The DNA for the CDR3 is TGCAGTGCTACGTTCAGGGTTGAAGGCGAGCAGTACTTC. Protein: CSATFRVEGEQYF.

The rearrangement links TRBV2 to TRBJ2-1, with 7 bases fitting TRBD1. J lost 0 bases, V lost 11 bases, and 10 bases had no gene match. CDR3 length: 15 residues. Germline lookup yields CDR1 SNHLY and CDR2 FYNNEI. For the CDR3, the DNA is TGTGCCTTCAACAGGGGCGTGGGCTCCTACAATGAGCAGTTCTTC. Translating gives CAFNRGVGSYNEQFF.

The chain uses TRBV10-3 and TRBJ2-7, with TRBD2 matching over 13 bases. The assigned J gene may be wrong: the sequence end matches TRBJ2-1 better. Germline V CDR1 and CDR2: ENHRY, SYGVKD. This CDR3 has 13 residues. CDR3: CATGLAGINEQFF. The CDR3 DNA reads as TGTGCCACGGGACTAGCGGGGATCAATGAGCAGTTCTTC.

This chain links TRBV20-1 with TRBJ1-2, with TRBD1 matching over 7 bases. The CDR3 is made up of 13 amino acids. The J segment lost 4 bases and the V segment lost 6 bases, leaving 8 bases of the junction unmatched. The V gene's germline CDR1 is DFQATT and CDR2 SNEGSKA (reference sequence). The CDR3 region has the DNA TGCAGTGCCCGAGGGACAGAGACCTATGGCTACACCTTC. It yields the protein CSARGTETYGYTF.

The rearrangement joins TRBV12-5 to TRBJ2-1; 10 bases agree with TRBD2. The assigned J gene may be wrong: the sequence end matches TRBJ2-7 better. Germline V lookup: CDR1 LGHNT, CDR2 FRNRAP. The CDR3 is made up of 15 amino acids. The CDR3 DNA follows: TGTGCTAGTGGTTTGAAGCGGGGGGGCCCCTACGAGCAGTACTTC. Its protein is CASGLKRGGPYEQYF.

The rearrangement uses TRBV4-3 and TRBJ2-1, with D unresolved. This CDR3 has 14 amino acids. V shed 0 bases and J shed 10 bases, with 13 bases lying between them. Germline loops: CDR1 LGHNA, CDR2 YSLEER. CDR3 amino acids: CASSQDSWTQEQFF. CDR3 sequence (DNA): TGCGCCAGCAGCCAAGATTCTTGGACGCAAGAGCAGTTCTTC.

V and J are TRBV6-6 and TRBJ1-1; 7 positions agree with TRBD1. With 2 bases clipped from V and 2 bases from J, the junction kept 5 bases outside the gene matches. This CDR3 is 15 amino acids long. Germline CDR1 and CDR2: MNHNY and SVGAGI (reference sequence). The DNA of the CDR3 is TGTGCCAGCAGTTACCCCGGGACAGTAAACACTGAAGCTTTCTTT. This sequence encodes CASSYPGTVNTEAFF.

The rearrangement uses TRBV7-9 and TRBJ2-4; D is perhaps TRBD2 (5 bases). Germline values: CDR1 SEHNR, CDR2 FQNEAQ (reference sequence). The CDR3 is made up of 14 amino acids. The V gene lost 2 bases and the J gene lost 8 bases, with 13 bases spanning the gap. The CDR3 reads CASSLSRGSDIQYF. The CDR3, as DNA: TGTGCCAGCAGCTTAAGTCGGGGTTCGGACATTCAGTACTTC.

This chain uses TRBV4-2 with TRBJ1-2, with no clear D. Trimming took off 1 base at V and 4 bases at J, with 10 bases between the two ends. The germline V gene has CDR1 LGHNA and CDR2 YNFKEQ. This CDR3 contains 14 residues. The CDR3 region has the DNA TGTGCCAGCAGCCAAGTGGACGGTGCCTATGGCTACACCTTC. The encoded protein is CASSQVDGAYGYTF.

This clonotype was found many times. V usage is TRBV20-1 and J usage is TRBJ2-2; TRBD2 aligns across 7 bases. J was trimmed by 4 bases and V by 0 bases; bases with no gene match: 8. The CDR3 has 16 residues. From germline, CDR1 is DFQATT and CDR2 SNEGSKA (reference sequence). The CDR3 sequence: CSARDRQAGLTGELFF. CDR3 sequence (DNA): TGCAGTGCTAGAGATAGGCAAGCGGGGCTCACCGGGGAGCTGTTTTTT.

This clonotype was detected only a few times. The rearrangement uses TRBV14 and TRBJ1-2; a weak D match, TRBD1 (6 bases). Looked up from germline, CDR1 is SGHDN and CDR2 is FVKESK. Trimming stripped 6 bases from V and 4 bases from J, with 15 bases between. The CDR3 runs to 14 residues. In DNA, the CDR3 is TGTGCCAGCAGTTACGGGGGGCAGTTCTATGGCTACACCTTC. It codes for CASSYGGQFYGYTF.

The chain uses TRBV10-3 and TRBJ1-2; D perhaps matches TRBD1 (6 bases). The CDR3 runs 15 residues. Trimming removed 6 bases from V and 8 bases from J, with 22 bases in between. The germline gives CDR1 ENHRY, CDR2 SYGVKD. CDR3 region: CAIRPPSEGGIGYTF. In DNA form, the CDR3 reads TGTGCCATCAGACCCCCCTCAGAGGGGGGAATAGGCTACACCTTC.

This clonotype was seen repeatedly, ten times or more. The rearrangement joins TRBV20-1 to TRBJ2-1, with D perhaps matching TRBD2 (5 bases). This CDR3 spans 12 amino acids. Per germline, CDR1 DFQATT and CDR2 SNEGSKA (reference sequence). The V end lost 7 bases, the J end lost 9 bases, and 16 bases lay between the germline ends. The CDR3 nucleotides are TGCAGTGGGACGGGATCTGAGCTTGAGCAGTTCTTC. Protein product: CSGTGSELEQFF.

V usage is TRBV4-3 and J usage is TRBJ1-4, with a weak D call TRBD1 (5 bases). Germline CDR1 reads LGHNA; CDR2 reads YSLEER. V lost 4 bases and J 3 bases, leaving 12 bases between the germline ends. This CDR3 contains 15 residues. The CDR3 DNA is TGCGCCAGCAGCCTGAATAGGACACCTAATGAAAAACTGTTTTTT. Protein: CASSLNRTPNEKLFF.

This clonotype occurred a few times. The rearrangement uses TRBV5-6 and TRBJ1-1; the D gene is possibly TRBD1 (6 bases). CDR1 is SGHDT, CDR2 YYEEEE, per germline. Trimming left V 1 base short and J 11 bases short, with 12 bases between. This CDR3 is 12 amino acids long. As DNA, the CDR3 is TGTGCCAGCAGCTTGACAGGGAGTGGGGCTTTCTTT. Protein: CASSLTGSGAFF.

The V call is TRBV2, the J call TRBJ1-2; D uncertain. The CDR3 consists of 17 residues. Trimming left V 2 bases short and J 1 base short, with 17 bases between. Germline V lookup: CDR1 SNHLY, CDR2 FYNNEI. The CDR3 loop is CASSENLGQTSNYGYTF. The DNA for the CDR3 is TGTGCCAGCAGTGAAAACCTCGGCCAGACTAGTAACTATGGCTACACCTTC.